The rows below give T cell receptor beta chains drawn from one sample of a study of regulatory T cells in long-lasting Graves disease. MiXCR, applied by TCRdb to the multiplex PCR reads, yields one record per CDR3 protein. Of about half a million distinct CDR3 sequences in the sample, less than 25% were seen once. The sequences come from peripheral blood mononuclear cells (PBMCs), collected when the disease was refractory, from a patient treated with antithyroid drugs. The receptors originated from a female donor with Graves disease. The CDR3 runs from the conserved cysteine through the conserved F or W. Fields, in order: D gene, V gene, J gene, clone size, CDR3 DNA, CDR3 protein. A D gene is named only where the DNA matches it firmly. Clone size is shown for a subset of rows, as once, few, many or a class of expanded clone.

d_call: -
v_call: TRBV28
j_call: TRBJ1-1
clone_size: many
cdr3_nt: TGTGCCAGCAGTTTATCTCACACTGAAGCTTTCTTT
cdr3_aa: CASSLSHTEAFF

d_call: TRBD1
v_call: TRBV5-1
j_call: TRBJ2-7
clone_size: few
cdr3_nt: TGCGCCAGCAGCTTGGCCGGGACAGGTGTTTACGAGCAGTACTTC
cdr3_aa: CASSLAGTGVYEQYF

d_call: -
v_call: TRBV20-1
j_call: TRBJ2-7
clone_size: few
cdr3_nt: TGCAGTGCTATTAAGACGGTCCAGGGATCCCAGTACTTC
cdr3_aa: CSAIKTVQGSQYF

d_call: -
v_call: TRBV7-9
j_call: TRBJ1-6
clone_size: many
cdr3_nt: TGTGCCAGCAGCCTCGGGACTGACAGGAATTCACCCCTCCACTTT
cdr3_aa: CASSLGTDRNSPLHF

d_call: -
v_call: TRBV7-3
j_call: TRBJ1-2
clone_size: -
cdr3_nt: TGTGCCAGCAGCCTAGGGCTCAGCTCCTTCTTTAACTATGGCTACACCTTC
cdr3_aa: CASSLGLSSFFNYGYTF

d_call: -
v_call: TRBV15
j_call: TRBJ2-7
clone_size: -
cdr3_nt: TGTGCCACCACCATACTCCCGACGTTCTCGGGGCAGTACTTC
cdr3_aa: CATTILPTFSGQYF

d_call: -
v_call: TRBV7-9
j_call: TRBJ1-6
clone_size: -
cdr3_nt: TGTGCCAGCAGCTTATTGGTCGGTTATAATTCACCCCTCCACTTT
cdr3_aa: CASSLLVGYNSPLHF

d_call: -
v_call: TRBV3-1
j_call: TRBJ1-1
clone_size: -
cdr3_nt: TGTGCCAGCAGCCAAGTTCAGGCCTCCTCTGCTTTCTTT
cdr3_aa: CASSQVQASSAFF

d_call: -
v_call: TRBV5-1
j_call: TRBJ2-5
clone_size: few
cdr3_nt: TGCGCCAGCAGCTTGGGGCCGGACCAAGAGACCCAGTACTTC
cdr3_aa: CASSLGPDQETQYF

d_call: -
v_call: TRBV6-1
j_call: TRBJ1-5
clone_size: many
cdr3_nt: TGTGCCAGCAAAGCGGTTGGAGATAGGGGCAATCAGCCCCAGCATTTT
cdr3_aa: CASKAVGDRGNQPQHF

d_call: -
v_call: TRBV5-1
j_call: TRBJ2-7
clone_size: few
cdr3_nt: TGTGCCAGCAGCTTGGCCAGCGGAGCAGCCTCCTACGAGCAGTACTTC
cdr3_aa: CASSLASGAASYEQYF

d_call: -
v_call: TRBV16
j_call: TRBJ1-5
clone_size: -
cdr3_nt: TGTGCCAGCAACGAACAAGGCAGGGCTAATCAGCCCCAGCATTTT
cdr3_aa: CASNEQGRANQPQHF

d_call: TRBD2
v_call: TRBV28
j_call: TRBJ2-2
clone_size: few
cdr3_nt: TGTGCCAGCAGTTTAACAGGACTAGTCTTCACCGGGGAGCTGTTTTTT
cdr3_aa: CASSLTGLVFTGELFF

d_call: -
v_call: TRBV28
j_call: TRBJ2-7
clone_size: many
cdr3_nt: TGTGCCAGCAGTGCCCCCTCGGACAGACTACCCACCTACGAGCAGTACTTC
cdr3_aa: CASSAPSDRLPTYEQYF

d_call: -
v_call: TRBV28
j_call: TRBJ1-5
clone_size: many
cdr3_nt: TGTGCCAGCAGCACCGAGGGGTTTAGCAATCAGCCCCAGCATTTT
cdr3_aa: CASSTEGFSNQPQHF

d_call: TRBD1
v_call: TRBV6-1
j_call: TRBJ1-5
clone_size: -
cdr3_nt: TGTGCCAGCAGTGAAGACAGGGGTTATCAGCCCCAGCATTTT
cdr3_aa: CASSEDRGYQPQHF

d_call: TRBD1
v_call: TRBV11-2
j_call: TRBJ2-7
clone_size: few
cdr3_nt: TGTGCCAGCAGCTTAGGGACAGGGGCGGCCTACGAGCAGTACTTC
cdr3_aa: CASSLGTGAAYEQYF

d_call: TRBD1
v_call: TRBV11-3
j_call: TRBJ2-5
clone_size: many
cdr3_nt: TGTGCCAGCAGCTTATCTCCAGGACAGGGCGGGGAGACCCAGTACTTC
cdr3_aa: CASSLSPGQGGETQYF

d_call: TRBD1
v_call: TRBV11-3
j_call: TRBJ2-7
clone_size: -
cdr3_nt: TGTGCCAGCAGCCTAAACAGGGGGACGACTCCCGAGCAGTGCTTC
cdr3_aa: CASSLNRGTTPEQCF

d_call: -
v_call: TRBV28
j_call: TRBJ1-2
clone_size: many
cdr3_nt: TGTGCCAGCAGCGTACTCGGGACTGAAGGAGGAGATGGCTACACCTTC
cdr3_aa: CASSVLGTEGGDGYTF

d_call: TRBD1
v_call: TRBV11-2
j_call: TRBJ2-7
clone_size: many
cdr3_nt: TGTGCCAGCAGCTTAGATCCCGCAGGGGGCTACTACGAGCAGTACTTC
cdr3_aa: CASSLDPAGGYYEQYF

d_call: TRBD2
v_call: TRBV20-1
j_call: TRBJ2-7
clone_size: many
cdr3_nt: TGCAGTGCCGCTTTGGATAGCGGGGGGGCCGACGAGCAGTACTTC
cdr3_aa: CSAALDSGGADEQYF